The present TCR beta chain was sequenced within a study of OX40 agonist ivuxolimab in advanced cancers. The repertoire was sequenced with immunoSEQ multiplex PCR; TCRdb's copy has only in-frame clones and lacks some. The sample comprises about 69,000 clones, 90% to 95% of which are singletons, and more than 4.5% rests with the top ten. The sequencing used CD4+ or CD8+ T cells sorted from blood, collected in a trial of the OX40 agonist ivuxolimab. The receptor comes from an adult with an advanced solid tumor such as melanoma, head and neck, liver or kidney cancer.

The CDR3 spells CASSFRGGFVNQPQHF. The CDR3 nucleotides read TGTGCCAGCAGTTTTAGAGGGGGCTTTGTCAATCAGCCCCAGCATTTT. V and J are TRBV27 and TRBJ1-5; 7 bases are shared with TRBD1. Germline CDR1 MNHEY, CDR2 SMNVEV (reference sequence). V dropped 3 bases and J dropped 3; count of bases not matched to a gene: 8. CDR3 length equals 16 residues.